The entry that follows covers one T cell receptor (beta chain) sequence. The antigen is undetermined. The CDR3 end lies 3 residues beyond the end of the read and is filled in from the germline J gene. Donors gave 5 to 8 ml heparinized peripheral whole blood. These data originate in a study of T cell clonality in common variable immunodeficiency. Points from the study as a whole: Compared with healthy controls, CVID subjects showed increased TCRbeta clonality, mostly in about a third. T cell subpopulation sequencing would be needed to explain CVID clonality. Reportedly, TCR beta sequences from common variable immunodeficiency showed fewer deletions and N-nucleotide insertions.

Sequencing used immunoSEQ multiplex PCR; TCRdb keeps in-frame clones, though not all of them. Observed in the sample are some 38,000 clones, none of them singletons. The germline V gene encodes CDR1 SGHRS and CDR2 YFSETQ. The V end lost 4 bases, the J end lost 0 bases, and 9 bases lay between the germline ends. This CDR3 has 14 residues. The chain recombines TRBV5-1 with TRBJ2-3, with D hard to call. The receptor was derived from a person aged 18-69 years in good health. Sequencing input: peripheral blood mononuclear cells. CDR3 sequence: CASSNPSSTDTQYF. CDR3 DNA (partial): TGCGCCAGCAGCAATCCTTCCAGCACAGATACG.